The clone carrying this T cell receptor beta chain showed up many times. Antigen specificity is unknown. The data originate from a study of T-cell memory formation after mild COVID-19. Broader study findings: Unconfirmed was the SARS-CoV-2 specificity of second-wave clones that peaked on day 37. Clones contracting over day 15 to 85 were CD4/CD8 balanced, with later expanders leaning CD4+.

TCRdb reprocessed the 5' RACE reads with MiXCR, giving one entry per CDR3 protein. The sample lists roughly 300,000 distinct CDR3 sequences; over 7% were seen once. Germline V gives CDR1 MNHEY, CDR2 SVGAGI. V trimming: 2 bases; J trimming: 5 bases; junction bases outside the gene matches: 9. There are 16 residues in the CDR3. V gene TRBV6-5 combines with J gene TRBJ2-5; 9 nucleotides align to TRBD1. The sequencing sample was made of PBMCs or a T cell subset sorted from them (not recorded which). This receptor was obtained from a man in his late teens or twenties who had mild COVID-19 (a few samples of this study predate the infection). Cell type and time point are not known. In DNA form, the CDR3 reads TGTGCCAGCAGTTACCACCGGGACAGGGCTTGGGAGACCCAGTACTTC. Translation: CASSYHRDRAWETQYF.